One sample yielded the 14 T cell receptor beta chains listed below, sequenced in a study of OX40 agonist ivuxolimab in advanced cancers. Some clones are missing from TCRdb's copy, which holds only in-frame ones; the method was immunoSEQ multiplex PCR. The sample records fewer than 75,000 clones, roughly 90% being singletons. Source: CD4+ or CD8+ T cells sorted from blood, taken in a trial of the OX40 agonist ivuxolimab. These receptors were obtained from an adult with an advanced solid tumor such as melanoma, head and neck, liver or kidney cancer.

V and J are TRBV19 and TRBJ2-1; 9 bases are a match to TRBD2. Trimming removed 5 bases from V and 0 bases from J; junction bases left unmatched: 8. Per germline, CDR1 LNHDA and CDR2 SQIVND (reference sequence). This CDR3 is built from 17 residues. Here the CDR3 DNA reads TGTGCCAGTAGTGACCTATCGGGACTAGCCTCCTACAATGAGCAGTTCTTC. It is translated as CASSDLSGLASYNEQFF.

The chain is built from TRBV4-2 and TRBJ1-5, with D unclear. V lost 0 bases and J 6 bases, leaving 6 bases between the germline ends. The length of the CDR3 is 13 residues. Looked up from germline, CDR1 is LGHNA and CDR2 is YNFKEQ. The CDR3 spells CASSQEVFQPQHF. DNA for the CDR3: TGTGCCAGCAGCCAAGAGGTTTTTCAGCCCCAGCATTTT.

The J gene is TRBJ2-7, the V gene TRBV18, with D uncertain. Germline CDR1 KGHSH, CDR2 LQKENI. The CDR3 has 13 amino acids. V was trimmed by 1 base and J by 5 bases, leaving 9 bases between them. The CDR3 sequence is CASSPLGADEQYF. The CDR3 nucleotides are TGTGCCAGCTCACCACTGGGCGCCGACGAGCAGTACTTC.

The chain employs TRBV5-1 and TRBJ2-1; possible D gene TRBD2, 6 bases. Germline lookup yields CDR1 SGHRS and CDR2 YFSETQ. The germline V and J ends were trimmed by 3 bases and 7 bases, with 8 bases remaining between them. The CDR3 covers 12 residues. DNA of the CDR3: TGCGCCAGCAGCTGGGAGGAGAATGAGCAGTTCTTC. As protein: CASSWEENEQFF.

This clone has more than one count but fewer than ten. V and J are TRBV4-2 and TRBJ1-2; D possibly corresponds to TRBD1 (5 bases). The CDR3 loop spans 15 amino acids. From germline, CDR1 is LGHNA and CDR2 YNFKEQ. The V end was cut by 4 bases, the J end by 1 base, with 13 bases between. CDR3 in amino acids: CASSPQTDLNYGYTF. As DNA, the CDR3 is TGTGCCAGCAGCCCACAGACAGATCTTAACTATGGCTACACCTTC.

The chain uses TRBV7-2 and TRBJ2-5; no firm D call. V shed 2 bases and J shed 5 bases, with 3 bases lying between them. The CDR3 covers 11 residues. Germline lookup yields CDR1 SGHTA and CDR2 FQGNSA. Written as DNA, the CDR3 is TGTGCCAGCAGCTTATTCGAGACCCAGTACTTC. Translating gives CASSLFETQYF.

This rearrangement joins TRBV7-9 to TRBJ2-1; 11 bases line up with TRBD2. The CDR3 spans 16 residues. Trimming took 4 bases from V and 6 from J; bases not matched to a gene: 8. CDR1 and CDR2 (germline): SEHNR, FQNEAQ (reference sequence). CDR3 sequence reads: CASSSQLAGEVNEQFF. In nucleotides, the CDR3 is TGTGCCAGCAGCTCCCAACTAGCGGGAGAAGTCAATGAGCAGTTCTTC. The variable domain in full, completed from reference TRBV7-9 and TRBJ2-1, reads DTGVSQNPRHKITKRGQNVTFRCDPISEHNRLYWYRQTLGQGPEFLTYFQNEAQLEKSRLLSDRFSAERPKGSFSTLEIQRTEQGDSAMYLCASSSQLAGEVNEQFFGPGTRLTVL.

The V and J genes are TRBV28 and TRBJ2-7; 10 nucleotides align to TRBD2. The CDR3 length is 17 residues. The V segment lost 3 bases and the J segment 1 base; nucleotides outside the gene matches: 9. Germline V gene sequence: CDR1 MDHEN, CDR2 SYDVKM. CDR3 loop: CASSLPILAGRSYEQYF. CDR3 sequence (DNA): TGTGCCAGCAGTTTGCCAATACTAGCGGGAAGATCCTACGAGCAGTACTTC.

This chain connects TRBV15 to TRBJ2-1; weak D call: TRBD1 (6 bases). This CDR3 is built from 15 residues. With 5 bases removed from V and 0 bases from J, the gap between germline ends came to 11 bases. Germline V lookup: CDR1 LNHNV, CDR2 YYDKDF (reference sequence). CDR3 in amino acids: CATSGQSSSYNEQFF. In nucleotides, the CDR3 is TGTGCCACCAGCGGACAGTCTAGCTCCTACAATGAGCAGTTCTTC.

The V call is TRBV7-9, the J call TRBJ2-5; 7 positions match TRBD1. Germline V lookup: CDR1 SEHNR, CDR2 FQNEAQ (reference sequence). The trim removed 5 bases at V and 2 bases at J, leaving 11 bases unmatched. This CDR3 comprises 16 residues. The CDR3 loop is CASSTRGTAYQETQYF. The CDR3 bases are TGTGCCAGCAGCACAAGGGGGACAGCGTATCAAGAGACCCAGTACTTC.

J is TRBJ2-5 and V is TRBV27, with D maybe TRBD2 (5 bases). Trimming removed 4 bases at V and 2 bases at J, with 14 bases between. The CDR3 has 15 amino acids. Germline V gives CDR1 MNHEY, CDR2 SMNVEV (reference sequence). The CDR3 loop reads CASSSRPGVQETQYF. The CDR3 DNA sequence: TGTGCCAGCAGTTCCCGCCCCGGGGTGCAAGAGACCCAGTACTTC.

This clone occurred once. Here the CDR3 DNA reads TGCGCCAGCAAACTAGCGGGAGACTCCTACGAGCAGTACTTC. Protein product: CASKLAGDSYEQYF. The genes are TRBV5-1 and TRBJ2-7, with TRBD2 matching over 11 bases. CDR1 is SGHRS, CDR2 YFSETQ, per germline. The J segment lost 0 bases and the V segment lost 6 bases, leaving 2 bases of the junction unmatched. The CDR3 consists of 14 residues.

The chain links TRBV28 to TRBJ1-4, with a weak D call TRBD1 (5 bases). The CDR3 loop spans 14 amino acids. CDR1 and CDR2 from the germline V gene are MDHEN and SYDVKM. The germline V and J ends were trimmed by 5 bases and 10 bases, with 17 bases remaining between them. The CDR3 loop is CASSRSGGLGKLFF. The DNA of the CDR3 is TGTGCCAGCAGTCGTTCCGGGGGGTTAGGAAAACTGTTTTTT.

The gene calls are TRBV29-1 and TRBJ1-1; D unresolved. V gave up 5 bases and J gave up 0 bases, with 10 bases separating them. The CDR3 length is 13 residues. Looked up from germline, CDR1 is SQVTM and CDR2 is ANQGSEA. CDR3 DNA: TGCAGCGTTTCACAGAGCCTGAACACTGAAGCTTTCTTT. Protein product: CSVSQSLNTEAFF. The entire variable domain, with the rest obtained from reference TRBV29-1 and TRBJ1-1, is as follows: SAVISQKPSRDICQRGTSLTIQCQVDSQVTMMFWYRQQPGQSLTLIATANQGSEATYESGFVIDKFPISRPNLTFSTLTVSNMSPEDSSIYLCSVSQSLNTEAFFGQGTRLTVV.